This entry concerns a single T cell receptor (beta chain). Its antigen remains unknown. The same CDR3 is also encoded by other DNA sequences in this sample. Germline V lookup: CDR1 SGHTS, CDR2 YDEGEE. The CDR3 contains 13 residues. Trimming took 4 bases from V and 4 from J, leaving 11 bases between them. This specimen belongs to a study of OX40 agonist ivuxolimab in advanced cancers. Study in general: Prior anti-PD-1, anti-PD-L1 or anti-CTLA-4 therapy did not bar entry, and more than 35% had some. Patients achieving partial responses numbered three: one hepatocellular carcinoma case and two cutaneous melanoma cases.

Assay: immunoSEQ multiplex PCR; the TCRdb copy retains only in-frame clones and omits some. The sample includes fewer than 45,000 clones, around 80% of them seen just once. Whole-study results and caveats: Some patients who did not respond also had low normalized T-cell clonal expansion.

This chain uses TRBV5-8 with TRBJ1-2; D is uncertain. The TCR was taken from an adult with an advanced solid tumor such as melanoma, head and neck, liver or kidney cancer. Here the sequenced sample was CD4+ or CD8+ T cells sorted from blood, taken in a trial of the OX40 agonist ivuxolimab. DNA of the CDR3: TGTGCCAGCAGCCGTGGCGTTCCCTATGGCTACACCTTC. It encodes CASSRGVPYGYTF.